This paragraph reports one TCR beta chain. Trimming took 4 bases from V and 4 from J; bases not matched to a gene: 7. Germline CDR1 SGHRS, CDR2 YFSETQ. This CDR3 spans 14 amino acids. This sample is drawn from a study of blood T cell repertoires in COVID-19. Overall study: The origin of the acute and convalescent COVID-19 samples was the United States, Italy and Spain. Sources were T cells, B-cell-depleted T cells, or PBMCs; the material itself was cDNA or gDNA.

Methods used by the authors: Amplification of reference gene primers provided the estimated nucleated cell counts. The data were produced by immunoSEQ multiplex PCR, yet TCRdb's version contains in-frame clones alone and is incomplete. That table is the source of V, J and clone size, and D and trimming were worked out from the DNA. The sample yields roughly 52,000 clones, about 86% seen once. This chain connects TRBV5-1 to TRBJ1-2; 7 bases agree with TRBD1. This receptor was identified in a human donor in a cohort sampled during active COVID-19. Sequencing input: peripheral blood. Here the CDR3 DNA reads TGCGCCAGCAGCGGGACCCAGGGGGGCTATGGCTACACCTTC. It translates to CASSGTQGGYGYTF.